These 9 T cell receptor beta chains came from one sample sequenced in a study of blood T cell repertoires in COVID-19. TCRdb keeps only in-frame clones here, not all; method: immunoSEQ multiplex PCR. The data show some 530,000 clones, with 70% to 90% seen just once and about 3.2% held by the top ten. Material for sequencing was peripheral blood. The receptors here all came from a human donor in a cohort sampled during active COVID-19.

This clone occurred once. The rearrangement joins TRBV11-3 to TRBJ2-7; D is perhaps TRBD2 (6 bases). Trimming pared 2 bases from V and 1 base from J, leaving 12 bases between. CDR3 length: 15 residues. CDR1 SGHNT and CDR2 YENEEA come from the germline V gene. The CDR3 is CASSLSGVSSYEQYF. Written as DNA, the CDR3 is TGTGCCAGCAGCTTATCGGGAGTATCGTCCTACGAGCAGTACTTC.

DNA of the CDR3: TGTGCCAGCAGCGCGACAGCTATCACTAGCACAGATACGCAGTATTTT. This encodes CASSATAITSTDTQYF. This rearrangement joins TRBV5-4 to TRBJ2-3; a weak D match, TRBD1 (5 bases). In germline, CDR1 is SGHNT, CDR2 YYREEE (reference sequence). With 4 bases removed from V and 0 bases from J, the gap between germline ends came to 15 bases. The CDR3 runs 16 residues.

This chain connects TRBV19 to TRBJ2-7; 8 bases map to TRBD2. The trim removed 5 bases at V and 3 bases at J, leaving 0 bases unmatched. This CDR3 has 12 residues. Germline CDR1 reads LNHDA; CDR2 reads SQIVND (reference sequence). The CDR3 sequence: CASSGTSYEQYF. In DNA form, the CDR3 reads TGTGCCAGTAGTGGGACTAGCTACGAGCAGTACTTC.

The chain recombines TRBV25-1 with TRBJ2-7; possible D gene TRBD1, 5 bases. CDR3 length: 14 residues. The V end lost 8 bases, the J end lost 2 bases, and 16 bases lay between the germline ends. The germline gives CDR1 MGHDK, CDR2 SYGVNS. Written as DNA, the CDR3 is TGTGCCAGCGTTGCAGGCAGGGTCCCCTACGAGCAGTACTTC. Translated: CASVAGRVPYEQYF.

The chain links TRBV5-4 to TRBJ2-5; maybe TRBD1 (5 bases). Germline V gene data show CDR1 as SGHNT and CDR2 as YYREEE (reference sequence). Trimming pared 5 bases from V and 1 base from J, leaving 9 bases between. The CDR3 is 13 amino acids. The CDR3 is CASSFDSQETQYF. The CDR3 nucleotides read TGTGCCAGCAGTTTCGACAGCCAAGAGACCCAGTACTTC.

The chain employs TRBV5-1 and TRBJ2-3, with TRBD1 matching over 7 bases. The junction had 7 bases not matched to a gene; V was cut back by 0 bases and J by 6 bases. CDR3 length: 15 residues. From germline, CDR1 is SGHRS and CDR2 YFSETQ. As DNA, the CDR3 is TGCGCCAGCAGCTTGGAAGGACAGGCCCAGGATACGCAGTATTTT. Amino acids: CASSLEGQAQDTQYF.

The chain is built from TRBV19 and TRBJ2-3; 13 bases fit TRBD2. The CDR3 loop spans 15 amino acids. Germline CDR1 and CDR2: LNHDA and SQIVND (reference sequence). V lost 5 bases to trimming and J lost 6 bases; unmatched junction nucleotides: 5. The chain's CDR3 is CASSRTSGSPDTQYF. The CDR3 nucleotides are TGTGCCAGTAGTCGGACTAGCGGGAGTCCGGATACGCAGTATTTT.

In DNA, the CDR3 is TGTGCCAGCAGAACAGGTCGGGGGGTTGGCACCGGGGAGCTGTTTTTT. Its protein product is CASRTGRGVGTGELFF. This sequence joins TRBV27 and TRBJ2-2; 7 bases fit TRBD2. The CDR3 has 16 residues. V was clipped by 6 bases and J by 4 bases; unmatched bases: 11. Germline V lookup: CDR1 MNHEY, CDR2 SMNVEV (reference sequence).

The chain combines TRBV24-1 with TRBJ2-3, with 7 bases that match TRBD2. CDR1 and CDR2 (germline): KGHDR, SFDVKD. This CDR3 contains 13 residues. Trimming cost V 9 bases and J 2 bases; bases outside gene matches: 4. This CDR3 is CATLAANTDTQYF. In DNA form, the CDR3 reads TGTGCCACCCTAGCGGCTAACACAGATACGCAGTATTTT.